This record covers a single TCR beta chain. The antigen is undetermined. Here immunoSEQ multiplex PCR was the method, and the copy in TCRdb shows in-frame clones only, minus some. The profile shows roughly 50,000 clones, more than 70% of them singletons. This entry is derived from a study of radiotherapy plus CTLA-4 blockade in lung cancer. In the study overall: Disease control reached around 30%, with objective responses in roughly 19%. General observations from the study: Some TCR clones had been derived from tumors. These clones expanded in peripheral blood after radiotherapy plus ipilimumab. The authors reported that early blood T cell clone dynamics, with interferon-beta, best predicted response.

Ipilimumab-mediated CTLA-4 blockade plus focal radiation was given to patients having chemo-refractory metastatic non-small-cell lung cancer. CDR3 length equals 13 residues. The V gene end was trimmed by 4 bases and the J gene end by 5 bases; junction bases not matched to a gene: 5. In germline, CDR1 is SGHRS, CDR2 YFSETQ. The rearrangement links TRBV5-1 to TRBJ1-1; 7 positions agree with TRBD1. Sequenced here: peripheral blood, sampled from a patient treated with radiotherapy plus ipilimumab. The receptor was isolated from a human donor with non-small cell lung cancer who had stable disease on radiotherapy plus ipilimumab. The CDR3, as DNA: TGCGCCAGCAGCGAGACAGGGAGGACTGAAGCTTTCTTT. It encodes CASSETGRTEAFF. Full variable domain (outside the CDR3, taken from reference TRBV5-1 and TRBJ1-1): KAGVTQTPRYLIKTRGQQVTLSCSPISGHRSVSWYQQTPGQGLQFLFEYFSETQRNKGNFPGRFSGRQFSNSRSEMNVSTLELGDSALYLCASSETGRTEAFFGQGTRLTVV.